This entry concerns a single TCR beta chain. There is no known antigen for this receptor. The DNA is omitted, as the CDR3 cannot be located on it reliably, and the CDR3 follows TCRdb's listing. This entry comes from a study of shared clonotypes between healthy human individuals (dated by TCRdb to the early 2020s). General notes on the study: The cohort included three men and a couple of women between 18 and 49 years of age. Different laboratories and diverse techniques were used to prepare libraries and sequence TCR repertoires, to increase sequencing depth and limit assay-specific biases. For each donor, three plates each were used for CD4 naive and CD4 memory, two plates were used for CD8 naive, and one plate was used for CD8 memory. The study deeply sequenced blood TCR repertoires of about 5 healthy adults to estimate repertoire size and the extent of clonotype sharing between individuals. Each donor's leukapheresis produced roughly between roughly 0.94 and 9.5 billion PBMCs.

From the germline V gene, CDR1 is MDHEN and CDR2 is SYDVKM. CDR3 length: 17 amino acids, cysteine to phenylalanine. Using the deep immunoSEQ assay, multiplex PCR amplified TCR CDR3 regions from genomic DNA. Extracted genomic DNA from each cell subset was distributed evenly across all wells of several immunoSEQ 96-well plates, and each plate was treated as a replicate. Each replicate PCR for sorted subsets received approximately 220 ng genomic DNA, equal to roughly 30,000 T cell genomes. Purified libraries were quantified with a Qubit 3.0 fluorometer, sized on a Bioanalyzer 2100, and re-quantified with the KAPA Library Quantification kit. Every immunoSEQ 96-well plate was sequenced on a separate single-read 150-cycle Illumina NextSeq 550 flow cell. The study's own analysis went as follows. Because the immunoSEQ output included only junctional sequences and no quality scores, the filtering could not be the same as the filtering used for full-length reads. Sequences were annotated with PyIR, a Python wrapper for IgBLAST v1.9, using IMGT germline references to assign V/J genes and CDR3. Any read was removed if the V/J assignment was weak (E-value above 1e-6), the CDR3 was missing, or the read contained stop codons, out-of-frame junctions, or ambiguous translated residues. V3J clonotypes were defined as sequences sharing an identical inferred V gene, J gene, and CDR3 amino acid sequence. Percentage overlap between repertoires was calculated by dividing the number of shared unique clonotypes by the size of the smaller repertoire. Repertoire richness was assessed with RTK rarefaction, the Chao1 estimator, and Recon v2.1 estimates of unobserved clonotypes. Generation probabilities for all TCRbeta clonotypes obtained by the gDNA method from a handful of donors were computed using OLGA. Drawn from immuneACCESS, this table holds only the in-frame rearrangements with V and J called that TCRdb kept. Clones are partly lost; checked studies trace under half to an unresolved V gene and leave the rest unexplained. V, J and clone size were drawn from that table, and D and trimming were deduced from the DNA. The sample contains some 1.1 million clones, roughly 77% of them found a single time. Of the sample, roughly 0.82% falls within the top ten clones.

Here is what the overall study found, with its caveats: Naive subsets generally had larger estimated clonotype richness than memory subsets. Pairwise subsampling indicated that sequencing depth was expected to affect the degree of clonotype sharing among donors. Even with the large sequencing depth, rarefaction of the sorted-subset datasets indicated that sequencing was incomplete. The small number of donors limited the genetic and exposure-history diversity represented. Compared with non-shared clonotypes, the clonotypes found in all four sorted-subset donors had higher generation probabilities. About 5% of naive CD4, approximately 3.7% of naive CD8, around 2.3% of memory CD4, and 0.4% of memory CD8 clonotypes were shared across four donors. Sampling was restricted to blood, and TCR repertoires in tissues likely differ from the TCR repertoires found in blood.

Donors were healthy HIV-negative adults with no recently reported acute infections or vaccinations. Every donor was a Caucasian adult residing in Nashville, Tennessee, USA. Magnetic negative selection was used to enrich CD4+ T cells, after which naive cells were positively selected on CD45RA and the negative fraction became the memory subset. Blood was collected by leukapheresis, and PBMCs were isolated by Ficoll-Histopaque density gradient centrifugation and then cryopreserved in liquid nitrogen vapor phase. Analytical flow cytometry was used to check the purity and quantity of every magnetically sorted T cell population. Each sorted fraction had its genomic DNA isolated and then quantified by UV absorbance on a Nanodrop 2000c.

In this chain, TRBV28 is recombined with TRBJ1-5. The sequenced sample consisted of memory CD4+ T cells from PBMCs. The cell subset or site label here, explained by the study, means: CD45RA-negative fraction. The TCR comes from a man younger than 30 in good health. Some clones in this sample may be carry-over from other donors' samples. CDR3 sequence: CASSTSREGGGNQPQHF.